Included here is one T cell receptor (beta chain) sequence, with context. This sample was taken from a study of T cells after somatic rescue of genetic block. Germline lookup yields CDR1 MNHNY and CDR2 SVGAGI (reference sequence). The CDR3 runs 16 residues. V lost 6 bases to trimming and J lost 6 bases; unmatched junction nucleotides: 16. Clones were read by immunoSEQ multiplex PCR, and TCRdb kept only the in-frame ones, dropping some. The table shows roughly 110,000 clones, with just over 90% occurring only once. Sequenced material: peripheral blood mononuclear cells (PBMCs). The rearrangement joins TRBV6-6 to TRBJ1-1; TRBD1 aligns across 7 bases. The TCR was taken from a woman between 18 and 29 years old. The CDR3 reads CASSTSQRGLVAEAFF. The DNA for the CDR3 is TGTGCCAGCAGCACTTCTCAGAGGGGGCTTGTCGCTGAAGCTTTCTTT.